A single sample gave rise to the 11 T cell receptor beta chains below, sequenced in a study of T-cell reconstitution after alpha-beta-depleted transplantation in children. The library targeted TCRbeta and was prepared with unique molecular identifiers. TCRdb reprocessed the PCR reads with MiXCR, giving one entry per CDR3 protein. The data hold hundreds of thousands of distinct CDR3 sequences, with around 13% observed a single time. Sequenced material: PBMCs, taken before TCRalphabeta/CD19-depleted stem cell transplant. Every receptor here comes from a girl aged 2 to 9 with congenital amegakaryocytic thrombocytopenia, due to receive a stem cell transplant.

This clonotype occurred many times. This chain links TRBV5-1 with TRBJ2-2; weak D call: TRBD2 (6 bases). CDR1 is SGHRS, CDR2 YFSETQ, per germline. V lost 3 bases to trimming and J lost 1 base, with 10 bases between them. This CDR3 spans 15 amino acids. The DNA for the CDR3 is TGCGCCAGCAGCTCAGATAGCGGGAACACCGGGGAGCTGTTTTTT. Its protein product is CASSSDSGNTGELFF.

This clonotype was counted ten times or more. This chain links TRBV7-2 with TRBJ2-1; tentative D call: TRBD1 (5 bases). Germline V gives CDR1 SGHTA, CDR2 FQGNSA. This CDR3 has 17 amino acids. Trimming removed 0 bases from V and 2 bases from J, with 14 bases in between. In DNA, the CDR3 is TGTGCCAGCAGCTTAGCGCTGGGTGGGGCGACCTACAATGAGCAGTTCTTC. Translated: CASSLALGGATYNEQFF.

Only one count was recorded for this clonotype. This clone may be a read error of a much larger clone one base away. This rearrangement joins TRBV5-1 to TRBJ2-7, with no clear D. There are 13 residues in the CDR3. Trimming pared 2 bases from V and 4 bases from J, leaving 10 bases between. Germline loops: CDR1 SGHRS, CDR2 YFSETQ. The CDR3 DNA reads TGCGCCAGCAGCTTCGTTGGAAATTACGAGCAGTACTTC. Protein product: CASSFVGNYEQYF.

This clonotype has a count of ten or more. This chain joins TRBV7-2 and TRBJ2-7; possible D gene TRBD2, 6 bases. The germline V gene has CDR1 SGHTA and CDR2 FQGNSA. This CDR3 region has 13 residues. Trimming cost V 0 bases and J 5 bases, with 8 bases left between them. As DNA, the CDR3 is TGTGCCAGCAGCTTAGCGCGGGGTAACGAGCAGTACTTC. Amino acid sequence: CASSLARGNEQYF.

This clonotype was counted between two and nine times. The chain carries TRBV27 and TRBJ2-5; possibly TRBD1 for D (5 bases). Germline V gene lookup returns CDR1 MNHEY and CDR2 SMNVEV (reference sequence). CDR3 length: 14 amino acids. With 5 bases removed from V and 7 bases from J, the gap between germline ends came to 17 bases. CDR3 bases: TGTGCCAGCAGTCCACAGGAGACGACGGGGACCCAGTACTTC. It yields the protein CASSPQETTGTQYF.

This clonotype was seen at least ten times. The rearrangement links TRBV29-1 to TRBJ2-1; TRBD2 aligns across 11 bases. V was pared by 6 bases and J by 4 bases, with 8 bases of the junction left unmatched. Germline-derived CDR1 and CDR2 are SQVTM and ANQGSEA. CDR3 size: 15 residues. The CDR3 here is CSVYSGTSGYNEQFF. The CDR3 coding sequence is TGCAGCGTCTACTCCGGGACTAGCGGATACAATGAGCAGTTCTTC.

This sequence joins TRBV5-1 and TRBJ1-3, with D hard to call. Germline lookup yields CDR1 SGHRS and CDR2 YFSETQ. The CDR3 length is 16 residues. Trimming pared 2 bases from V and 0 bases from J, leaving 12 bases between. The CDR3 sequence: CASSLLADLSGNTIYF. The DNA of the CDR3 is TGCGCCAGCAGCTTACTCGCGGACCTCTCTGGAAACACCATATATTTT.

This clonotype occurred a few times. CDR3 nucleotides: TGCAGTGCTAGAGATTTTGAAACGGATAATTCACCCCTCCACTTT. This translates into CSARDFETDNSPLHF. V and J are TRBV20-1 and TRBJ1-6; D is unclear. The germline CDR1 and CDR2 sequences are DFQATT and SNEGSKA (reference sequence). The CDR3 is made up of 15 amino acids. V was trimmed by 0 bases and J by 5 bases, leaving 11 bases between them.

On this clonotype: It may be a read error: a sequence one base away is much more abundant. For the CDR3, the DNA is TGCGCCAGCAGCTTGGATCTTGTAAGAGCGGACGAGCAGTCCTTC. This gives the protein CASSLDLVRADEQSF. V and J are TRBV5-1 and TRBJ2-7, with D possibly matching TRBD2 (5 bases). The CDR3 has 15 amino acids. The germline CDR1 and CDR2 sequences are SGHRS and YFSETQ.

This clonotype was observed at least ten times. This sequence joins TRBV20-1 and TRBJ1-3; 8 nucleotides align to TRBD1. The CDR3 runs 12 residues. Germline V gene lookup returns CDR1 DFQATT and CDR2 SNEGSKA (reference sequence). After removal of 5 bases from V and 5 bases from J, the junction contained 2 bases not matched to a gene. The CDR3: CSAWTGRNTIYF. The DNA for the CDR3 is TGCAGTGCTTGGACAGGGAGAAACACCATATATTTT.

Many counts were recorded for this clonotype. At one boundary the junction diverges from the germline segment, which might be a read error. V usage is TRBV5-1 and J usage is TRBJ1-1; TRBD1 is a possible D gene (5 bases). Germline CDR1 is SGHRS and CDR2 is YFSETQ. CDR3 length equals 14 residues. CDR3 residues: CASSLTGLNTEAFF. As DNA, the CDR3 is TGTGCCAGCAGTCTAACAGGCTTGAACACTGAAGCTTTCTTT.